This record covers a single TCR beta chain. Its antigen is still unknown. This sample is part of a study of T cell responses to AZD1222 COVID-19 vaccine. The study, taken as a whole, reports: Spike-specific TCRs gained breadth and depth after people received two AZD1222 doses. White British donors predominated, females outnumbered males, and clonal diversity was possibly underestimated. Just a handful of AZD1222 recipients tested seropositive at baseline. There were vaccine-associated CD4 TCRs across spike, dominant at 160-218 and 743-854.

Looked up from germline, CDR1 is MNHEY and CDR2 is SVGAGI. There are 16 residues in the CDR3. V lost 4 bases and J lost 2, with 18 bases in between. The data were produced by immunoSEQ multiplex PCR, yet TCRdb's version contains in-frame clones alone and is incomplete. Of about 140,000 clones in the sample, 88% are singletons; the top ten hold around 3.6%. The material sequenced was peripheral blood, taken on day 0 of AZD1222 vaccination. This receptor was taken from an adult in good health. V and J are TRBV6-5 and TRBJ2-7, with D perhaps TRBD1 (6 bases). DNA for the CDR3: TGTGCCAGCAGTTTCCCCGGACAGCGATCACCCTACGAGCAGTACTTC. As protein: CASSFPGQRSPYEQYF.